This TCR beta chain was captured in a study of CD8 T cells in ankylosing spondylitis (dated by TCRdb to 2016 to 2017). Some background on the complete study: T cell receptor beta repertoires were profiled in healthy donors and ankylosing spondylitis patients so that disease-linked TCR variants could be found. Samples of peripheral blood were taken, and for ankylosing spondylitis patients, synovial fluid was collected as well. The full study cohort comprised some 27 ankylosing spondylitis patients and over 95 healthy donors.

Beyond this particular receptor, the publication reports: A CD8+ phenotype was shown by the disease-linked clones, which were found at relatively low frequencies in peripheral blood. Blood from ankylosing spondylitis patients appeared to be characterized by a TCR beta motif made up of about 8 highly homologous amino acid variants. Some TCR beta motif variants had previously been reported in synovial fluid and blood of reactive arthritis patients, which suggested common disease-initiation mechanisms. Significant enrichment of the disease-linked clones was reported in matched synovial fluid samples from ankylosing spondylitis patients.

The germline V gene (reference sequence) specifies DFQATT as CDR1 and SNEGSKA as CDR2. Including cysteine and phenylalanine, the CDR3 has 15 amino acids. Left in the record is the CDR3 DNA by itself, 45 bases read in frame from the first base. Trimming takes 6 bases from V and 3 bases from J, and the germline ends sit 17 bases apart. This sample was sequenced with an Illumina HiSeq 2500. Quantitative 5'-RACE with molecular barcodes was used to prepare TCR beta libraries. The study's processing was this. To identify disease-linked TCR variants, a new computational method was used, one built on a probabilistic model of VDJ rearrangement. Using fastp at Q25 and MiXCR, TCRdb reprocessed the public reads and kept productive beta chains. Each record represents a unique CDR3 protein, reported with the most common genes and DNA among its rows. TCRdb, not the authors, supplied the V and J calls. The sample table contains 200,000 or so distinct CDR3 sequences; only one count was recorded for about an eighth of them. The ten biggest clones cover approximately 11% of the sample.

This clonotype was counted ten times or more. No antigen is known for it. No base quality values were provided; no much bigger clone lies one nucleotide off. Recombination connected TRBV20-1 to TRBJ1-4; a weak D assignment points to TRBD1 (5 bases agree). Input material: blood, either unsorted or a sorted T cell fraction (not recorded which). This TCR was sampled from a female donor with ankylosing spondylitis or in good health (not recorded which). The CDR3 reads CSAFLPGPSNEKLFF. The DNA reads as follows: TGCAGTGCCTTCCTCCCGGGACCTTCTAATGAAAAACTGTTTTTT.